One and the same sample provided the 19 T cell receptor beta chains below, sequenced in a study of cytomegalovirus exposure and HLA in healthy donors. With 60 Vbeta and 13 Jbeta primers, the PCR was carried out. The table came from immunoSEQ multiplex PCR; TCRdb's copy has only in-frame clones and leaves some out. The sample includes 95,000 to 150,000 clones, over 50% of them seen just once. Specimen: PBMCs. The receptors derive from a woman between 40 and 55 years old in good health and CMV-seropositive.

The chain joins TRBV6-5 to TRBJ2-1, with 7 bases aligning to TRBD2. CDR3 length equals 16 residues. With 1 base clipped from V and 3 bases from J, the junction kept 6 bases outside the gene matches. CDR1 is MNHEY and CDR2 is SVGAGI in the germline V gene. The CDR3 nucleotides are TGTGCCAGCAGTTACTTTGGACTAGGAGTCTACAATGAGCAGTTCTTC. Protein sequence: CASSYFGLGVYNEQFF.

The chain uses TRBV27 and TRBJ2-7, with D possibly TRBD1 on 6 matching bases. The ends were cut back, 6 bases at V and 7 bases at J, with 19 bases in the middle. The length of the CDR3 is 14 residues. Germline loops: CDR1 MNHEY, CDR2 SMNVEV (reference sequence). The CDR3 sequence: CASRLTGDAREQYF. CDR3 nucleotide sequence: TGTGCCAGCAGGTTGACAGGTGATGCTAGGGAGCAGTACTTC.

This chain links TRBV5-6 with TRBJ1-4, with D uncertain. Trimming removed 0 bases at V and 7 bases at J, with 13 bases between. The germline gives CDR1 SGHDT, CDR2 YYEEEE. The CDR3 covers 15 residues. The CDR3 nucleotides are TGTGCCAGCAGCTTGGAGGAGGGTCTAGGTGAAAAACTGTTTTTT. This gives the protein CASSLEEGLGEKLFF.

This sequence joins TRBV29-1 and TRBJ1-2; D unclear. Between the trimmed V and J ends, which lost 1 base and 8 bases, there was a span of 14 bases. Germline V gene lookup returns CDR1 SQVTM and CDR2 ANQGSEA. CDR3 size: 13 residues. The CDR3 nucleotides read TGCAGCGTTGAAGGTCGGGTCGGATACGGCTACACCTTC. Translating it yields CSVEGRVGYGYTF.

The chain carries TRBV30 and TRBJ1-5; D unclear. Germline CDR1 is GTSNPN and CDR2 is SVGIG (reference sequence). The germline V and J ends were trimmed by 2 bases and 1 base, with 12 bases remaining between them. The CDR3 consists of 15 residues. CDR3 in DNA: TGTGCCTGGAGTCCAAGCACGCGGAGCAATCAGCCCCAGCATTTT. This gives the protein CAWSPSTRSNQPQHF.

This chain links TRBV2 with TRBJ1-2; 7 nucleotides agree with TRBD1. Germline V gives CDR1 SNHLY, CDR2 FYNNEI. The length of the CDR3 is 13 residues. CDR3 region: CYAGDSANYGYTF. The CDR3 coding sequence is TGTTACGCTGGGGACAGTGCTAACTATGGCTACACCTTC.

CDR3 sequence reads: CASSLTGLTNEKLFF. CDR3 bases: TGTGCCAGCAGTTTGACAGGTCTGACTAATGAAAAACTGTTTTTT. This chain uses TRBV28 with TRBJ1-4, with D perhaps TRBD1 (6 bases). Trimming took off 3 bases at V and 2 bases at J, with 10 bases between the two ends. CDR1 and CDR2 (germline): MDHEN, SYDVKM. The CDR3 contains 15 residues.

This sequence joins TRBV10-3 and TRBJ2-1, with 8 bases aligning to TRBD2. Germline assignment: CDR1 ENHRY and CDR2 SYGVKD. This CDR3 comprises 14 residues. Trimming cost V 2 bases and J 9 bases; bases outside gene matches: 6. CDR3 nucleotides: TGTGCCATCAGTGAGCCTATAGCGGGGCTTGAGCAGTTCTTC. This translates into CAISEPIAGLEQFF.

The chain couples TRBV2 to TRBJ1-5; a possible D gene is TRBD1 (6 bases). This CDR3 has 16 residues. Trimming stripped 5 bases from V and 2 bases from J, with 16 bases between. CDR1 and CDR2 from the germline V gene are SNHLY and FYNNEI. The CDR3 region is CASSQGLQGGNQPQHF. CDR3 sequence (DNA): TGTGCCAGCAGTCAGGGGCTCCAGGGTGGCAATCAGCCCCAGCATTTT. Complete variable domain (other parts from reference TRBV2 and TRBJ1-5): EPEVTQTPSHQVTQMGQEVILRCVPISNHLYFYWYRQILGQKVEFLVSFYNNEISEKSEIFDDQFSVERPDGSNFTLKIRSTKLEDSAMYFCASSQGLQGGNQPQHFGDGTRLSIL.

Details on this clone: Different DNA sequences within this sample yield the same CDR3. As DNA, the CDR3 is TGTGCCAGCAGTTACTCGCCAGGGAGCAATCAGCCCCAGCATTTT. It translates to CASSYSPGSNQPQHF. The chain uses TRBV6-5 and TRBJ1-5; weak D call: TRBD1 (5 bases). V was shortened by 0 bases and J by 1 base, with 7 bases between the two germline ends. Germline CDR1 is MNHEY and CDR2 is SVGAGI. This CDR3 has 15 amino acids.

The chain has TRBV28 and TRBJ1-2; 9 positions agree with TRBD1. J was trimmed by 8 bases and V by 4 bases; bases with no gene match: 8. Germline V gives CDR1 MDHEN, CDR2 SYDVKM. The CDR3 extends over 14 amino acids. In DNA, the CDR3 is TGTGCCAGCAGTTCTCACAGGGGGCCACGAGGCTACACCTTC. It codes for CASSSHRGPRGYTF.

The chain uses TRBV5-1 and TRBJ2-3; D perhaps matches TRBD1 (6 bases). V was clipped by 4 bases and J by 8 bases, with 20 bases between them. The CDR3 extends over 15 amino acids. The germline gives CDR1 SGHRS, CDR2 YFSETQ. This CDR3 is CASSPASNSRGTQYF. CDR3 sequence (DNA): TGCGCCAGCAGCCCCGCTAGTAACTCCAGGGGTACGCAGTATTTT.

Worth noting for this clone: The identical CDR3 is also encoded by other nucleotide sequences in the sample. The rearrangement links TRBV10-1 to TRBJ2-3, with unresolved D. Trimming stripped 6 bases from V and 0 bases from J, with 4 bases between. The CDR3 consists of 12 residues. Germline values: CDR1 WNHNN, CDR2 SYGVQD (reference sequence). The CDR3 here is CASSYSTDTQYF. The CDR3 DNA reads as TGCGCCAGCAGCTACAGCACAGATACGCAGTATTTT.

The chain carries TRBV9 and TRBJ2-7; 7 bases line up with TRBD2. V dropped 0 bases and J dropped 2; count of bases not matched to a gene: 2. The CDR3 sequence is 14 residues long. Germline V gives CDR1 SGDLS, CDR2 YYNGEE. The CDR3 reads CASSVGEGPYEQYF. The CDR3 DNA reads TGTGCCAGCAGCGTAGGGGAGGGCCCCTACGAGCAGTACTTC.

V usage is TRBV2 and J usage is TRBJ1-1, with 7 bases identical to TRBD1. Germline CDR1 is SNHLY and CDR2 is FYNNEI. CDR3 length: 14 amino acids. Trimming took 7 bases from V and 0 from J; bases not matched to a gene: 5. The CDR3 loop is CASISGGMNTEAFF. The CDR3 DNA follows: TGTGCCAGCATATCAGGGGGGATGAACACTGAAGCTTTCTTT.

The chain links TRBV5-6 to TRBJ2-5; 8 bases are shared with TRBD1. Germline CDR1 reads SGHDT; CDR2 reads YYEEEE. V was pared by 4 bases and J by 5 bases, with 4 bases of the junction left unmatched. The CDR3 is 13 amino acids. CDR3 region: CASSATGVETQYF. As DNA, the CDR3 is TGTGCCAGCAGCGCGACAGGGGTGGAGACCCAGTACTTC. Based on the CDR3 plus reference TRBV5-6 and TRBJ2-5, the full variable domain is DAGVTQSPTHLIKTRGQQVTLRCSPKSGHDTVSWYQQALGQGPQFIFQYYEEEERQRGNFPDRFSGHQFPNYSSELNVNALLLGDSALYLCASSATGVETQYFGPGTRLLVL.

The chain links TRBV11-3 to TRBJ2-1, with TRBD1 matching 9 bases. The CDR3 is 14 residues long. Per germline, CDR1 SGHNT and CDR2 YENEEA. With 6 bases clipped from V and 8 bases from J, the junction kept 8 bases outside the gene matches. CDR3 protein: CASRATGGRDEQFF. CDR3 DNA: TGTGCCAGCAGGGCTACAGGGGGCAGGGATGAGCAGTTCTTC. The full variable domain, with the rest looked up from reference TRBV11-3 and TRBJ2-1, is EAGVVQSPRYKIIEKKQPVAFWCNPISGHNTLYWYLQNLGQGPELLIRYENEEAVDDSQLPKDRFSAERLKGVDSTLKIQPAELGDSAVYLCASRATGGRDEQFFGPGTRLTVL.

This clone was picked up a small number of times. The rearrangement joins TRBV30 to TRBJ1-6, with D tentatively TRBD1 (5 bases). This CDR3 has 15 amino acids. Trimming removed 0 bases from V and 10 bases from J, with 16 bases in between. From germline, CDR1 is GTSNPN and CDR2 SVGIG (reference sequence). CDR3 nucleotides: TGTGCCTGGAGTGTACGGGGGGGAAAAAGCTCACCCCTCCACTTT. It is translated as CAWSVRGGKSSPLHF.

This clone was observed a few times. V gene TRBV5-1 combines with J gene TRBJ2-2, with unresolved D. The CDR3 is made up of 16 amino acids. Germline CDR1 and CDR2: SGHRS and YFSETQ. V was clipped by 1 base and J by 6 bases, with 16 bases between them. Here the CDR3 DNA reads TGCGCCAGCAGCTTGTTTTCCCCTCCCGGTCCCGGGGAGCTGTTTTTT. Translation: CASSLFSPPGPGELFF.